The 17 T cell receptor beta chains presented below share a single source sample, sequenced in a study of CD8 T cells in Susac syndrome. Random hexamers were used to reverse transcribe the RNA input (about 0.45 to 1 ug). TCRdb called the immunoSEQ multiplex PCR reads again in MiXCR, with one record for every CDR3 protein. The repertoire consists of roughly 200,000 distinct CDR3 sequences, with around 95% occurring once and the leading ten covering approximately 0.094%. Sample: CD4+ T cells from PBMCs. These receptors all come from a human donor in good health.

V gene TRBV3-1 combines with J gene TRBJ2-4; perhaps TRBD1 as D (5 bases). V lost 1 base to trimming and J lost 5 bases, with 6 bases between them. Germline V gene lookup returns CDR1 LGHDT and CDR2 YNNKEL (reference sequence). This CDR3 is built from 13 residues. CDR3 sequence: CASSQGGQNIQYF. As DNA, the CDR3 is TGTGCCAGCAGCCAAGGGGGCCAAAACATTCAGTACTTC.

V usage is TRBV20-1 and J usage is TRBJ1-2; D is uncertain. CDR1 DFQATT and CDR2 SNEGSKA come from the germline V gene (reference sequence). This CDR3 region has 15 residues. Trimming pared 3 bases from V and 5 bases from J, leaving 19 bases between. CDR3 loop: CSARRAPSEGYGYTF. CDR3 DNA sequence: TGCAGTGCTAGGAGGGCCCCGAGTGAAGGTTATGGCTACACCTTC.

The chain combines TRBV11-2 with TRBJ2-7; 7 nucleotides line up with TRBD2. The CDR3 covers 16 residues. The germline V gene has CDR1 SGHAT and CDR2 FQNNGV. The V segment lost 5 bases and the J segment 2 bases; nucleotides outside the gene matches: 12. CDR3 sequence: CASSGRIRGVTYEQYF. In DNA form, the CDR3 reads TGTGCCAGCAGCGGGAGAATCCGGGGGGTGACCTACGAGCAGTACTTC.

This chain connects TRBV19 to TRBJ2-3; D may be TRBD2 (6 bases). Germline loops: CDR1 LNHDA, CDR2 SQIVND (reference sequence). The CDR3 extends over 13 amino acids. The ends were cut back, 8 bases at V and 6 bases at J, with 15 bases in the middle. In DNA form, the CDR3 reads TGTGCCAGTCTCGGAGGGCCAACGGATACGCAGTATTTT. Protein sequence: CASLGGPTDTQYF.

The chain recombines TRBV6-6 with TRBJ2-3, with 7 bases aligning to TRBD2. V trimming: 8 bases; J trimming: 10 bases; junction bases outside the gene matches: 9. The CDR3 has 12 amino acids. The germline V gene has CDR1 MNHNY and CDR2 SVGAGI (reference sequence). The CDR3 is CASGYGEGAQYF. In nucleotides, the CDR3 is TGTGCCAGCGGATACGGGGAGGGTGCGCAGTATTTT.

DNA for the CDR3: TGTGCCAGCAGAACGACAGGGGATCAGCCCCAGCATTTT. It is translated as CASRTTGDQPQHF. V and J are TRBV27 and TRBJ1-5, with TRBD1 matching 8 bases. Germline-derived CDR1 and CDR2 are MNHEY and SMNVEV (reference sequence). This CDR3 spans 13 amino acids. Germline trimming cut 6 bases from V and 5 bases from J; bases unmatched to any gene: 3.

The chain carries TRBV20-1 and TRBJ2-7, with D possibly matching TRBD1 (5 bases). The germline gives CDR1 DFQATT, CDR2 SNEGSKA (reference sequence). This CDR3 has 14 residues. Trimming removed 5 bases at V and 1 base at J, with 15 bases between. The DNA for the CDR3 is TGCAGTGCTCCATGGGGCAGTTCGTCCTACGAGCAGTACTTC. Its translation is CSAPWGSSSYEQYF.

This chain uses TRBV20-1 with TRBJ1-2, with D maybe TRBD1 (6 bases). V was clipped by 5 bases and J by 5 bases, with 15 bases between them. The germline V gene has CDR1 DFQATT and CDR2 SNEGSKA (reference sequence). The CDR3 runs to 13 residues. CDR3 amino acids: CSASGVSSYGYTF. The CDR3 DNA follows: TGCAGTGCTTCAGGGGTCAGCTCATATGGCTACACCTTC.

The V gene is TRBV29-1, the J gene TRBJ2-4; 8 bases are a match to TRBD1. Unmatched junction bases numbered 6, after V lost 3 bases and J lost 8 bases. The CDR3 is 13 amino acids. Germline V gene data show CDR1 as SQVTM and CDR2 as ANQGSEA. The chain's CDR3 is CSVETQGAYIQYF. For the CDR3, the DNA is TGCAGCGTTGAGACTCAGGGGGCGTACATTCAGTACTTC.

This chain uses TRBV6-5 with TRBJ1-1; 9 nucleotides align to TRBD1. This CDR3 region has 13 residues. V lost 8 bases to trimming and J lost 1 base; unmatched junction nucleotides: 2. CDR1 MNHEY and CDR2 SVGAGI come from the germline V gene. The CDR3, as DNA: TGTGCCAGCGGACAGGGGCGGAACACTGAAGCTTTCTTT. Translating gives CASGQGRNTEAFF.

The chain uses TRBV5-1 and TRBJ2-1; 7 bases map to TRBD1. The germline V gene has CDR1 SGHRS and CDR2 YFSETQ. The CDR3 runs to 14 residues. V lost 1 base, J lost 5 bases, and 3 bases stayed unmatched. As DNA, the CDR3 is TGCGCCAGCAGCTTGAACCAGGGGGACAATGAGCAGTTCTTC. This sequence encodes CASSLNQGDNEQFF.

The rearrangement joins TRBV6-2 or TRBV6-3 to TRBJ2-5; no reliable D call. Trimming removed 5 bases from V and 4 bases from J, with 14 bases in between. CDR3 length equals 14 residues. Germline V lookup: CDR1 MNHEY, CDR2 SVGEGT. The CDR3 loop reads CASSTPRLGETQYF. CDR3 DNA sequence: TGTGCCAGCAGTACCCCCCGATTAGGAGAGACCCAGTACTTC.

The V and J genes are TRBV11-2 and TRBJ2-5; TRBD2 is a possible D gene (5 bases). Germline V CDR1 and CDR2: SGHAT, FQNNGV. Trimming left V 9 bases short and J 0 bases short, with 11 bases between. The CDR3 length is 13 residues. CDR3 in DNA: TGTGCCAGTACAAGCGGCTACCAAGAGACCCAGTACTTC. This encodes CASTSGYQETQYF.

The chain combines TRBV3-1 with TRBJ2-1; perhaps TRBD2 as D (5 bases). There are 14 residues in the CDR3. Germline assignment: CDR1 LGHDT and CDR2 YNNKEL (reference sequence). Trimming removed 0 bases from V and 10 bases from J, with 13 bases in between. CDR3 bases: TGTGCCAGCAGCCAAGATATAGTGAGGAGGGAGCAGTTCTTC. It specifies CASSQDIVRREQFF.

J is TRBJ1-2 and V is TRBV20-1; TRBD1 matches at 7 bases. CDR1 and CDR2 (germline): DFQATT, SNEGSKA (reference sequence). The CDR3 loop spans 12 amino acids. J lost 7 bases, V lost 3 bases, and 5 bases had no gene match. The CDR3: CSASDRAGGYTF. CDR3 nucleotides: TGCAGTGCTAGTGACAGGGCCGGTGGCTACACCTTC.

The rearrangement links TRBV30 to TRBJ2-2, with D possibly matching TRBD2 (6 bases). Germline CDR1 is GTSNPN and CDR2 is SVGIG (reference sequence). CDR3 length equals 11 residues. The V gene lost 4 bases and the J gene lost 15 bases, with 15 bases spanning the gap. The DNA for the CDR3 is TGTGCCTGGATAGACGGAGGGACGGTGTTTTTT. Protein: CAWIDGGTVFF.

The V gene is TRBV7-2, the J gene TRBJ2-3; no reliable D call. The ends were cut back, 3 bases at V and 1 base at J, with 14 bases in the middle. Looked up from germline, CDR1 is SGHTA and CDR2 is FQGNSA. The CDR3 consists of 16 residues. In DNA, the CDR3 is TGTGCCAGCAGCTTCTCTACGGTGTGGGGCACAGATACGCAGTATTTT. Translation gives CASSFSTVWGTDTQYF.